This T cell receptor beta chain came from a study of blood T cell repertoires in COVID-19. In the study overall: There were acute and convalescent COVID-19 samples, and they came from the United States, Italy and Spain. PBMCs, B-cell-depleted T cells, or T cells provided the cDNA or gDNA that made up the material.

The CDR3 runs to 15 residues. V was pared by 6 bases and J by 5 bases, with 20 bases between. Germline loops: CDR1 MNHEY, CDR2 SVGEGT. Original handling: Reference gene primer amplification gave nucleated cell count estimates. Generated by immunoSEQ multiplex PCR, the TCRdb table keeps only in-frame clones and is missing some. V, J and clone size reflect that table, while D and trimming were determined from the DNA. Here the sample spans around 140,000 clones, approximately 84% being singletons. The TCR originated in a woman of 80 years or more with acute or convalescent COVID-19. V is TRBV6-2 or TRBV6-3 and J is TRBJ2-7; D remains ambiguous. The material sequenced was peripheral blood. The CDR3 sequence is CASSALLGFGDEQYF. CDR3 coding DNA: TGTGCCAGCAGCGCCCTCCTAGGTTTCGGCGACGAGCAGTACTTC.